The T cell receptor beta chain described here comes from a study of blood T cell repertoires in COVID-19. Germline-derived CDR1 and CDR2 are KGHDR and SFDVKD. This CDR3 comprises 11 residues. The ends were cut back, 3 bases at V and 11 bases at J, with 6 bases in the middle. The data were produced by immunoSEQ multiplex PCR, yet TCRdb's version contains in-frame clones alone and is incomplete. The sample has roughly 70,000 clones, roughly 80% seen once. The source material was peripheral blood. The clonotype comes from a woman older than 75 with active or convalescent COVID-19. The chain joins TRBV24-1 to TRBJ1-4, with D possibly being TRBD1 (5 bases). The CDR3 bases are TGTGCCACCAGTGATCGGGGGAAACTGTTTTTT. Amino acids: CATSDRGKLFF.